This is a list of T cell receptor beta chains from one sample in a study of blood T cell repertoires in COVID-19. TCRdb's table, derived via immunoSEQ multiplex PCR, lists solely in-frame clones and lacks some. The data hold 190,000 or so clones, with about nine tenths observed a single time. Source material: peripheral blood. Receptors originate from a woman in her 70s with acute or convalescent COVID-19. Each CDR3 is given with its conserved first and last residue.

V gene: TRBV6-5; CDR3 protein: CASSKAGPGPETQYF
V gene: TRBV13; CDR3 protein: CASSLGRQETQYF
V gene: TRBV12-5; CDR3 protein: CASGLGRGEQFF
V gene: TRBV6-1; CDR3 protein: CASSEDRDGTYEQYF
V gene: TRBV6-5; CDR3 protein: CASWGEGWGQPQHF
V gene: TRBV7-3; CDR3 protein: CASSRDSYYEQYF
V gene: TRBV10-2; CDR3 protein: CASSPGGNYGYTF
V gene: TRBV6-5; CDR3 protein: CASRRGQVRADTQYF
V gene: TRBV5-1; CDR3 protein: CASSSRGGLNYGYTF
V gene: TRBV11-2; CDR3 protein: CASSDSRGLGGELFF
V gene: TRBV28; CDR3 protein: CASSLPWDSINYGYTF
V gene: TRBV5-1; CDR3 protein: CASRTTGTSAQETQYF
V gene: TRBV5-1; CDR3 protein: CASSLAPMNTEAFF
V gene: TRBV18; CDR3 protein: CASSSTLLENTGELFF
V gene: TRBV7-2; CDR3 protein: CASSLEGGARNTIYF
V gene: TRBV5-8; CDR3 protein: CASNLGTGVLGELFF
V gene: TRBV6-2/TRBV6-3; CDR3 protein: CASSHRGRETQYF
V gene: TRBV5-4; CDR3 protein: CASSLRTSGSGEQFF
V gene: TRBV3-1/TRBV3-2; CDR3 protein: CASSQIRPGVNEQYF
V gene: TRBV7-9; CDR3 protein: CASSLASSGDTQYF
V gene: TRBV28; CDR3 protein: CASSSGTGSYGYTF
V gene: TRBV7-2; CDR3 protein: CASSLDAGYNQPQHF
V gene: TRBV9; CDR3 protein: CASTPSGGDQPQHF
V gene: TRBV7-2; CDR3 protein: CASSLGAGVGADTQYF
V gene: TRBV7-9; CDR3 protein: CASSRTGRSEKLFF
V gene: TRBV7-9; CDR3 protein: CASSHRGAEAFF
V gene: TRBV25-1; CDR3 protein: CASSDPGQGIYEQYF
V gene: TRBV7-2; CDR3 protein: CASSSDRPSYGYTF
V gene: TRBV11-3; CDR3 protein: CASSRRGSGLMGELFF
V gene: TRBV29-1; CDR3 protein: CSVTGRGTDTQYF
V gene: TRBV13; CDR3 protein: CASRSWRGDTQYF
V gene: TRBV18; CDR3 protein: CASSQREWTDTQYF
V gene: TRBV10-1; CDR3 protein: CASSESKGGTGEQYF
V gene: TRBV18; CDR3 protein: CASSPQTGGQETQYF
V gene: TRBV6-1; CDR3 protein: CASSESVLAGGQETQYF
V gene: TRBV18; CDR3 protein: CASSSVMNTEAFF
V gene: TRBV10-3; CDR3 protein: CAIRTGTGGGGAFF
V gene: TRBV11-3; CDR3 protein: CASSTHRGKRTDTQYF